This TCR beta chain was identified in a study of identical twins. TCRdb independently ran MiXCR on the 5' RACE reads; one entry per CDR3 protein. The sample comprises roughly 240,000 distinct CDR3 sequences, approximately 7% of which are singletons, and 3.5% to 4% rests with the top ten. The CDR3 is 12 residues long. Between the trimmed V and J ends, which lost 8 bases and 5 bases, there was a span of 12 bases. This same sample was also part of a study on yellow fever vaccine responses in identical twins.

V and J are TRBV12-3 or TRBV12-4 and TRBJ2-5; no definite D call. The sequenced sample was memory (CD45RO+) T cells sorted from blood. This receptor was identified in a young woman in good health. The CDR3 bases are TGTGCCAGCGGGCAGGTCCGGGAGACCCAGTACTTC. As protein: CASGQVRETQYF.